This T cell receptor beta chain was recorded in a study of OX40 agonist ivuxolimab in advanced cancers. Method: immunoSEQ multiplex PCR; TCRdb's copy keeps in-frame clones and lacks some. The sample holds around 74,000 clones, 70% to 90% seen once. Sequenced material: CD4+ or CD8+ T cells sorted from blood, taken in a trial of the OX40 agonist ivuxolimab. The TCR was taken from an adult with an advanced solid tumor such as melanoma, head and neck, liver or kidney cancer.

CDR3 bases: TGTGCCAGCAGCGGGACTAGCGACAATGAGCAGTTCTTC. Protein sequence: CASSGTSDNEQFF. The J gene is TRBJ2-1, the V gene TRBV9, with 9 bases that match TRBD2. CDR1 is SGDLS and CDR2 is YYNGEE in the germline V gene. V lost 3 bases, J lost 5 bases, and 0 bases stayed unmatched. The CDR3 has 13 residues.